Each of the 26 T cell receptor beta chains below was sequenced from the same sample in a study of vaccination effects on CD4 cells after COVID-19. No antigen is known for these receptors. The table came from immunoSEQ multiplex PCR; TCRdb's copy has only in-frame clones and leaves some out. Here the sample spans around 22,000 clones, approximately 70% being singletons. Under the ViraFEST assay, PBMC were stimulated with viral peptide pools so that antigen-specific CD4+ T cells expanded. Sequencing was performed afterwards. Culturing for more than eight days preceded CD4+ T cell isolation. Of the BNT162b2 and mRNA-1273 vaccines, participants received two doses of one or the other. Sample: CD4+ T cells from PBMCs cultured with HCoV-NL63 spike peptides, taken after COVID-19 vaccination. These receptors were taken from a human donor who received a COVID-19 vaccine.

V gene TRBV6-5 combines with J gene TRBJ2-5; TRBD1 aligns across 7 bases. This CDR3 comprises 11 residues. Trimming cost V 6 bases and J 5 bases; bases outside gene matches: 0. Germline CDR1 MNHEY, CDR2 SVGAGI. This CDR3 reads CASRQGETQYF. In DNA, the CDR3 is TGTGCCAGCAGACAGGGGGAGACCCAGTACTTC.

The chain links TRBV6-5 to TRBJ2-1; 8 bases line up with TRBD1. This CDR3 region has 15 residues. From germline, CDR1 is MNHEY and CDR2 SVGAGI. J lost 5 bases, V lost 6 bases, and 9 bases had no gene match. CDR3 residues: CASSRPGQGDNEQFF. DNA of the CDR3: TGTGCCAGCAGCCGCCCTGGACAGGGCGACAATGAGCAGTTCTTC.

The V and J genes are TRBV5-1 and TRBJ1-1; a weak D match, TRBD1 (6 bases). V was pared by 4 bases and J by 5 bases, with 12 bases between. Per germline, CDR1 SGHRS and CDR2 YFSETQ. The CDR3 sequence is 13 residues long. CDR3 protein: CASSGTLGTEAFF. Here the CDR3 DNA reads TGCGCCAGCAGCGGGACACTGGGGACTGAAGCTTTCTTT.

The chain carries TRBV5-1 and TRBJ2-1; TRBD1 is a possible D gene (5 bases). The CDR3 totals 14 residues. Between the trimmed V and J ends, which lost 1 base and 5 bases, there was a span of 10 bases. Germline-derived CDR1 and CDR2 are SGHRS and YFSETQ. CDR3 in DNA: TGCGCCAGCAGCTTGCAGGGTAGGGACAATGAGCAGTTCTTC. Translation gives CASSLQGRDNEQFF. Combining the CDR3 with reference TRBV5-1 and TRBJ2-1 gives the whole variable domain KAGVTQTPRYLIKTRGQQVTLSCSPISGHRSVSWYQQTPGQGLQFLFEYFSETQRNKGNFPGRFSGRQFSNSRSEMNVSTLELGDSALYLCASSLQGRDNEQFFGPGTRLTVL.

The table lists this clone with a few counts. The V gene is TRBV6-6, the J gene TRBJ1-5; tentatively, D is TRBD1 (5 bases). The V gene lost 1 base and the J gene lost 2 bases, with 9 bases spanning the gap. Per germline, CDR1 MNHNY and CDR2 SVGAGI (reference sequence). This CDR3 spans 15 amino acids. The DNA for the CDR3 is TGTGCCAGCAGTTACTGGGAACAGGGCAATCAGCCCCAGCATTTT. Translating it yields CASSYWEQGNQPQHF.

The chain recombines TRBV5-8 with TRBJ2-3, with a weak D call TRBD2 (6 bases). The CDR3 has 20 residues. CDR1 is SGHTS, CDR2 YDEGEE, per germline. V shed 1 base and J shed 6 bases, with 30 bases lying between them. The CDR3 region is CASSLFPGLGGDTTRDTQYF. In DNA, the CDR3 is TGTGCCAGCAGCTTGTTCCCAGGACTGGGAGGAGATACCACACGTGATACGCAGTATTTT.

The chain carries TRBV10-3 and TRBJ1-5; 7 bases are shared with TRBD1. The V segment lost 6 bases and the J segment 0 bases; nucleotides outside the gene matches: 5. Germline V gives CDR1 ENHRY, CDR2 SYGVKD. The CDR3 consists of 15 residues. CDR3 bases: TGTGCCATCAGCCGGGACAGATCTAGCAATCAGCCCCAGCATTTT. Amino acids: CAISRDRSSNQPQHF.

The chain carries TRBV10-1 and TRBJ1-2; D is uncertain. Germline loops: CDR1 WNHNN, CDR2 SYGVQD (reference sequence). Trimming removed 6 bases at V and 4 bases at J, with 12 bases between. The length of the CDR3 is 13 residues. The CDR3 here is CASSGDLGYGYTF. The CDR3 coding sequence is TGCGCCAGCAGCGGCGATTTGGGCTATGGCTACACCTTC.

This clone was observed a handful of times. This chain connects TRBV6-6 to TRBJ1-2; D is ambiguous. The V and J ends lost 2 bases and 4 bases respectively, with 11 bases between them. Per the germline V gene, CDR1 is MNHNY and CDR2 is SVGAGI (reference sequence). This CDR3 has 14 residues. The CDR3 nucleotides are TGTGCCAGCAGTTACGGCAACGCAGTCTATGGCTACACCTTC. Translated: CASSYGNAVYGYTF.

A single count supports this clone. The same CDR3 also results from other DNA sequences found in this sample. The genes are TRBV12-3 or TRBV12-4 and TRBJ2-1; D is unclear. The CDR3 sequence is 11 residues long. V was pared by 2 bases and J by 4 bases, with 0 bases between. The CDR3 DNA is TGTGCCAGCAGTTTATACAATGAGCAGTTCTTC. The encoded protein is CASSLYNEQFF.

The rearrangement uses TRBV19 and TRBJ1-5; D gene unclear. The germline CDR1 and CDR2 sequences are LNHDA and SQIVND (reference sequence). Trimming shortened V by 3 bases and J by 0 bases, and 9 bases separated the two germline ends. The CDR3 has 15 residues. DNA of the CDR3: TGTGCCAGTAGTATGAGCCACAATAGCAATCAGCCCCAGCATTTT. Residues: CASSMSHNSNQPQHF. Together with reference TRBV19 and TRBJ1-5, the CDR3 gives the full variable domain: DGGITQSPKYLFRKEGQNVTLSCEQNLNHDAMYWYRQDPGQGLRLIYYSQIVNDFQKGDIAEGYSVSREKKESFPLTVTSAQKNPTAFYLCASSMSHNSNQPQHFGDGTRLSIL.

In this sample, this clone turned up a few times. The rearrangement joins TRBV7-8 to TRBJ1-5; possibly TRBD1 for D (6 bases). Looked up from germline, CDR1 is SGHVS and CDR2 is FQNEAQ. CDR3 length: 17 amino acids. Trimming shortened V by 5 bases and J by 4 bases, and 21 bases separated the two germline ends. This chain's CDR3 is CASSRGTIESKNQPQHF. In nucleotides, the CDR3 is TGTGCCAGCAGCCGCGGGACAATTGAGTCTAAGAATCAGCCCCAGCATTTT.

The V gene is TRBV9, the J gene TRBJ1-5; the D is unclear. Trimming cost V 0 bases and J 6 bases, with 10 bases left between them. Germline V lookup: CDR1 SGDLS, CDR2 YYNGEE. The CDR3 spans 14 residues. CDR3 sequence reads: CASSVAQSGQPQHF. The CDR3 region has the DNA TGTGCCAGCAGCGTAGCTCAGAGTGGTCAGCCCCAGCATTTT. Filled out from reference TRBV9 and TRBJ1-5, the complete variable domain reads DSGVTQTPKHLITATGQRVTLRCSPRSGDLSVYWYQQSLDQGLQFLIQYYNGEERAKGNILERFSAQQFPDLHSELNLSSLELGDSALYFCASSVAQSGQPQHFGDGTRLSIL.

The chain links TRBV2 to TRBJ2-4, with TRBD1 identical over 7 bases. The germline V gene encodes CDR1 SNHLY and CDR2 FYNNEI. Losses at the gene ends were 6 bases for V and 1 base for J; bases not matched to a gene: 18. The CDR3 covers 19 residues. The CDR3 nucleotides are TGTGCCAGCAGCCTAGGAGACAGGGTTTCCCTCAGGGCCAAAAACATTCAGTACTTC. This encodes CASSLGDRVSLRAKNIQYF.

V and J are TRBV3-1 (or the pseudogene TRBV3-2) and TRBJ2-3, with a possible D match to TRBD1 (6 bases). V lost 7 bases and J lost 2, with 19 bases in between. Germline assignment: CDR1 LGHDT and CDR2 YNNKEL (reference sequence). This CDR3 contains 16 residues. This chain's CDR3 is CASTAVGASSTDTQYF. As DNA, the CDR3 is TGTGCCAGCACCGCTGTGGGGGCCTCTTCCACAGATACGCAGTATTTT.

In its sample, this clone was seen a few times. The chain joins TRBV7-2 to TRBJ2-3; D might be TRBD1 or TRBD2, each matching 5 bases. The V end lost 5 bases, the J end lost 0 bases, and 12 bases lay between the germline ends. The V gene's germline CDR1 is SGHTA and CDR2 FQGNSA. CDR3 length: 15 residues. CDR3 coding DNA: TGTGCCAGCAGCGTCTCAGGGAGTAGCACAGATACGCAGTATTTT. Translating it yields CASSVSGSSTDTQYF.

This chain links TRBV27 with TRBJ1-2; 12 nucleotides match TRBD1. The germline V gene has CDR1 MNHEY and CDR2 SMNVEV (reference sequence). V shed 6 bases, J shed 7 bases, and the junction held 12 bases outside the gene matches. The CDR3 spans 16 residues. In DNA, the CDR3 is TGTGCCAGCAGGAAACCGGGACAGGGGGCGGTTGGTGGCTACACCTTC. As protein: CASRKPGQGAVGGYTF.

This clone was seen a few times. J is TRBJ2-7 and V is TRBV19, with D uncertain. The V end was cut by 5 bases, the J end by 5 bases, with 13 bases between. Looked up from germline, CDR1 is LNHDA and CDR2 is SQIVND (reference sequence). CDR3 length equals 13 residues. CDR3: CASSGSFANEQYF. Here the CDR3 DNA reads TGTGCCAGTAGTGGGTCCTTCGCTAACGAGCAGTACTTC.

The chain employs TRBV9 and TRBJ2-1; D is unclear. Germline lookup yields CDR1 SGDLS and CDR2 YYNGEE. Trimming took off 1 base at V and 0 bases at J, with 11 bases between the two ends. This CDR3 is 16 amino acids long. CDR3 in amino acids: CASSVFSLSSYNEQFF. CDR3 DNA: TGTGCCAGCAGCGTATTCTCTCTCAGCTCCTACAATGAGCAGTTCTTC.

This clone was recorded a few times. J is TRBJ1-5 and V is TRBV6-1; D not resolved. The germline gives CDR1 MNHNS, CDR2 SASEGT. Trimming took off 2 bases at V and 3 bases at J, with 11 bases between the two ends. This CDR3 comprises 15 residues. CDR3 in DNA: TGTGCCAGCAGTGAAAACGGGCACGACAATCAGCCCCAGCATTTT. This gives the protein CASSENGHDNQPQHF.

This clone came up a few times. The V and J genes are TRBV5-1 and TRBJ2-6; D is unresolved. This CDR3 has 17 amino acids. CDR1 and CDR2 from the germline V gene are SGHRS and YFSETQ. V was shortened by 1 base and J by 0 bases, with 11 bases between the two germline ends. This CDR3 reads CASSLSLRLSGANVLTF. Written as DNA, the CDR3 is TGCGCCAGCAGCTTGTCTTTGAGGCTCTCTGGGGCCAACGTCCTGACTTTC.

This clone was seen a few times. The V and J genes are TRBV2 and TRBJ1-3, with D perhaps matching TRBD1 (5 bases). In germline, CDR1 is SNHLY, CDR2 FYNNEI. CDR3 size: 15 residues. V lost 8 bases, J lost 1 base, and 15 bases lay in between. The DNA of the CDR3 is TGTGCCAGCGGTCGAGCAGGGCCTTCTGGAAACACCATATATTTT. Translation: CASGRAGPSGNTIYF.

The genes are TRBV19 and TRBJ2-5; D is undetermined. This CDR3 comprises 14 residues. V was shortened by 8 bases and J by 0 bases, with 13 bases between the two germline ends. Germline V gene lookup returns CDR1 LNHDA and CDR2 SQIVND (reference sequence). CDR3: CASSISPNQETQYF. The CDR3 bases are TGTGCCAGTTCAATCAGTCCCAACCAAGAGACCCAGTACTTC.

The rearrangement links TRBV14 to TRBJ2-5; D is possibly TRBD2 (5 bases). The CDR3 runs to 13 residues. V dropped 7 bases and J dropped 4 bases, with 13 bases sitting between them. Germline-derived CDR1 and CDR2 are SGHDN and FVKESK. The CDR3 protein is CASNRGLGETQYF. The CDR3 nucleotides are TGTGCCAGCAATCGGGGATTGGGAGAGACCCAGTACTTC. Full variable domain (rest looked up from reference TRBV14 and TRBJ2-5): EAGVTQFPSHSVIEKGQTVTLRCDPISGHDNLYWYRRVMGKEIKFLLHFVKESKQDESGMPNNRFLAERTGGTYSTLKVQPAELEDSGVYFCASNRGLGETQYFGPGTRLLVL.

V usage is TRBV6-5 and J usage is TRBJ2-5, with D perhaps matching TRBD1 (6 bases). The V gene's germline CDR1 is MNHEY and CDR2 SVGAGI. CDR3 size: 13 residues. Trimming pared 6 bases from V and 2 bases from J, leaving 10 bases between. CDR3 in amino acids: CASRDSDQETQYF. The CDR3 DNA sequence: TGTGCCAGCAGGGACAGCGATCAAGAGACCCAGTACTTC.

V and J are TRBV4-2 and TRBJ2-3; 9 bases agree with TRBD2. The V segment lost 2 bases and the J segment 4 bases; nucleotides outside the gene matches: 13. This CDR3 region has 18 residues. Per germline, CDR1 LGHNA and CDR2 YNFKEQ. The CDR3 bases are TGTGCCAGCAGCCAACAGTACGTTCCTAGCGGGGAAGCAGATACGCAGTATTTT. This translates into CASSQQYVPSGEADTQYF.